This TCR beta chain comes out of a study of cytotoxic CD8 clonotypes in ibrutinib-treated CLL. Repertoires were generated with immunoSEQ multiplex PCR, while TCRdb's copy carries only in-frame clones and drops some. Here the sample spans approximately 45,000 clones, less than 70% being singletons. Trimming removed 5 bases from V and 0 bases from J, with 15 bases in between. The CDR3 is made up of 16 amino acids. The germline V gene encodes CDR1 SGDLS and CDR2 YYNGEE. The chain employs TRBV9 and TRBJ1-3; no clear D. This TCR was sampled from a human donor with chronic lymphocytic leukemia. The starting material was PBMCs, obtained after 12 months of ibrutinib treatment. The CDR3 sequence is CASSVWEQISGNTIYF. The CDR3 DNA reads TGTGCCAGCAGTGTATGGGAACAGATCTCTGGAAACACCATATATTTT.